This TCR beta chain was identified during a study of T cell responses to AZD1222 COVID-19 vaccine. The CDR3 has 15 amino acids. V was shortened by 2 bases and J by 5 bases, with 14 bases between the two germline ends. Per the germline V gene, CDR1 is MGHRA and CDR2 is YSYEKL. Using immunoSEQ multiplex PCR, the repertoire was profiled, and TCRdb retains in-frame clones only, with some absent. The sample records some 150,000 clones, roughly nine tenths being singletons. This TCR derives from an adult who had recovered from COVID-19. This chain links TRBV4-1 with TRBJ2-3; the D gene is possibly TRBD1 (6 bases). This sample comprised peripheral blood, obtained after recovery from COVID-19. CDR3 residues: CASSQRAGAGDTQYF. The CDR3 DNA reads TGCGCCAGCAGCCAAAGGGCAGGGGCTGGAGATACGCAGTATTTT.